One sample yielded the 8 T cell receptor beta chains listed below, sequenced in a study of identical twins (dated by TCRdb to the mid-2010s). Libraries came from 5' RACE. For sequencing, an Illumina HiSeq 2000 was employed. The public reads were quality trimmed at Q25 with fastp and then assembled into clones with MiXCR by TCRdb, keeping productive beta chains. Rows are combined by CDR3 protein, so each entry shows the most common genes and DNA. The sample includes 150,000 or so distinct CDR3 sequences, with approximately 4% observed a single time. The ten largest make up around 8% of the sample. The specimen was memory T cells sorted from blood. The cell subset or site label for this specimen denotes: CD45RO+ enriched T cells. Receptors were obtained from a young man in good health.

The genes are TRBV5-6 and TRBJ2-7; D uncertain. CDR1 is SGHDT and CDR2 is YYEEEE in the germline V gene. The CDR3 extends over 12 amino acids. V was trimmed by 5 bases and J by 4 bases, leaving 10 bases between them. The chain's CDR3 is CASRRSEYEQYF. CDR3 DNA sequence: TGTGCCAGCAGACGTTCAGAATACGAGCAGTACTTC.

This clonotype was recorded at least ten times. This chain connects TRBV29-1 to TRBJ1-4; D is undetermined. The ends were cut back, 4 bases at V and 8 bases at J, with 5 bases in the middle. The V gene's germline CDR1 is SQVTM and CDR2 ANQGSEA. This CDR3 spans 10 amino acids. CDR3 residues: CSVGEEKLFF. The CDR3 region has the DNA TGCAGCGTTGGTGAGGAAAAACTGTTTTTT.

This clonotype was recorded many times. The chain carries TRBV6-2 or TRBV6-3 and TRBJ2-3, with TRBD2 matching 12 bases. Germline lookup yields CDR1 MNHEY and CDR2 SVGEGT. CDR3 length: 17 amino acids. J gave up 0 bases and V 6 bases, and 7 bases lay outside the gene matches. Here the CDR3 reads CASRRTSGVTSTDTQYF. CDR3 in DNA: TGTGCCAGCAGACGGACTAGCGGGGTTACTAGCACAGATACGCAGTATTTT.

The sample holds many counts of this clonotype. The chain employs TRBV12-3 or TRBV12-4 and TRBJ2-1, with D unclear. Deletions cut 6 bases from V and 4 bases from J, with 13 bases between. This CDR3 is built from 14 residues. The CDR3 coding sequence is TGTGCCAGCAGCCCAAATGTTGCTTACAATGAGCAGTTCTTC. Translation gives CASSPNVAYNEQFF.

This clonotype was found many times. This chain uses TRBV2 with TRBJ2-1, with 7 bases lining up with TRBD2. The CDR3 runs to 15 residues. Germline CDR1 SNHLY, CDR2 FYNNEI. V lost 9 bases to trimming and J lost 2 bases; unmatched junction nucleotides: 10. CDR3 DNA: TGTGCCAGTCTTTTCCGGGAGGTGACCTACAATGAGCAGTTCTTC. As protein: CASLFREVTYNEQFF.

Many counts were recorded for this clonotype. The rearrangement uses TRBV6-2 or TRBV6-3 and TRBJ2-2; 7 nucleotides align to TRBD2. With V trimmed by 3 bases and J by 6 bases, 4 bases remained unmatched. Germline CDR1 is MNHEY and CDR2 is SVGEGT. There are 14 residues in the CDR3. The CDR3 nucleotides are TGTGCCAGCAGTTATGGCGGGAGTGCCGGGGAGCTGTTTTTT. This encodes CASSYGGSAGELFF.

There are many counts of this clonotype. The chain uses TRBV20-1 and TRBJ1-4; D not resolved. The V gene lost 3 bases and the J gene lost 3 bases, with 2 bases spanning the gap. Germline CDR1 is DFQATT and CDR2 is SNEGSKA (reference sequence). The CDR3 is 11 residues long. The CDR3 DNA reads TGCAGTGCTAGCGCTAATGAAAAACTGTTTTTT. It is translated as CSASANEKLFF.

This clonotype has ten or more counts. The chain couples TRBV6-6 to TRBJ1-1; a weak D match, TRBD1 (5 bases). The germline V and J ends were trimmed by 5 bases and 2 bases, with 9 bases remaining between them. Germline assignment: CDR1 MNHNY and CDR2 SVGAGI (reference sequence). This CDR3 contains 13 residues. This CDR3 reads CASSRDGNTEAFF. The CDR3 DNA reads TGTGCCAGCAGTAGGGACGGAAACACTGAAGCTTTCTTT.